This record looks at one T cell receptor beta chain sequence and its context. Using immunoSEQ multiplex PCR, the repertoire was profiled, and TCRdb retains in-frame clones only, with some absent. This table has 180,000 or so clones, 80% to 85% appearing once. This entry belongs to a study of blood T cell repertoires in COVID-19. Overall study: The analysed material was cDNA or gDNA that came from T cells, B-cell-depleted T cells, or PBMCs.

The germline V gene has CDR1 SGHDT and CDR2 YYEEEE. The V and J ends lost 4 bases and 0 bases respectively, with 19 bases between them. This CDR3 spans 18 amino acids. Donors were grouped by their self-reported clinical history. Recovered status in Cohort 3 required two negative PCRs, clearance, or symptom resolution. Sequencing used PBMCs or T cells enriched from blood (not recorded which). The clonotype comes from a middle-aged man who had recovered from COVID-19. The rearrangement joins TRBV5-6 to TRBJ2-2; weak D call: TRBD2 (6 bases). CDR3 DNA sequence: TGTGCCAGCAGCCCACTTGCCCTGGGACTCACGAACACCGGGGAGCTGTTTTTT. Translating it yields CASSPLALGLTNTGELFF.